The 25 T cell receptor beta chains below come from one sample, sequenced in a study of monozygotic twins with inflammatory bowel disease. TCRdb reanalyzed the 5' RACE reads and collapses them to one entry per CDR3 protein, without DNA. This table holds approximately 160,000 distinct CDR3 sequences. Source material: blood. The receptors come from a human donor with ulcerative colitis or Crohn's disease, or a healthy co-twin of an affected twin (not recorded which).

CDR3 sequence reads: CASSLRGLAGAVGEQYF. V usage is TRBV7-2 and J usage is TRBJ2-7; the TCRdb call, TRBD2, lacks DNA for checking. The CDR3 has 17 residues. CDR1 is SGHTA, CDR2 FQGNSA, per germline.

This rearrangement joins TRBV29-1 to TRBJ2-7; TCRdb selects TRBD1, and the lack of DNA leaves this call unchecked. The CDR3 spans 13 residues. Germline loops: CDR1 SQVTM, CDR2 ANQGSEA. CDR3 residues: CSVAGHYSYEQYF.

This sequence joins TRBV12-3 or TRBV12-4 and TRBJ1-2; TCRdb's assignment of TRBD1 cannot be checked, as there is no DNA. The CDR3 has 14 residues. The CDR3 is CASSHRGLDYGYTF.

The chain couples TRBV20-1 to TRBJ2-6; without DNA, the TCRdb call of TRBD2 cannot be checked. CDR3 size: 13 residues. CDR1 and CDR2 (germline): DFQATT, SNEGSKA (reference sequence). The CDR3 sequence is CSAPPRGANVLTF.

The chain links TRBV30 to TRBJ1-1. The length of the CDR3 is 13 residues. Germline CDR1 and CDR2: GTSNPN and SVGIG (reference sequence). CDR3 in amino acids: CAWSSGLNTEAFF.

The chain couples TRBV20-1 to TRBJ1-1. Germline V gives CDR1 DFQATT, CDR2 SNEGSKA (reference sequence). The CDR3 runs to 13 residues. This CDR3 reads CSAREAEMRRAFF.

This CDR3 reads CASSQDRPRGVRTEAFF. The chain recombines TRBV4-2 with TRBJ1-1; without DNA, the TCRdb call of TRBD1 cannot be checked. The CDR3 has 17 amino acids. Per germline, CDR1 LGHNA and CDR2 YNFKEQ.

The chain has TRBV5-1 and TRBJ2-1; TCRdb reports TRBD2, a call that lacks DNA to check it against. The CDR3 contains 16 residues. The germline V gene has CDR1 SGHRS and CDR2 YFSETQ. CDR3 sequence reads: CASSLAGLAGANEQFF.

The V call is TRBV10-3, the J call TRBJ1-6; no DNA is available, so the TRBD1 call from TCRdb remains unchecked. CDR3 size: 13 residues. Germline assignment: CDR1 ENHRY and CDR2 SYGVKD. This chain's CDR3 is CAIRGDAASPLHF.

CDR3 region: CSASRSGGQPQHF. V gene TRBV20-1 combines with J gene TRBJ1-5; TCRdb outputs TRBD1, but without DNA this stays unchecked. The V gene's germline CDR1 is DFQATT and CDR2 SNEGSKA (reference sequence). The CDR3 is made up of 13 amino acids.

This chain uses TRBV5-1 with TRBJ2-7; the D gene TCRdb calls, TRBD2, cannot be checked with no DNA. CDR1 is SGHRS and CDR2 is YFSETQ in the germline V gene. The CDR3 totals 14 residues. CDR3 in amino acids: CASSYRSPEGEQYF. The full variable domain, in which reference TRBV5-1 and TRBJ2-7 provide the parts outside the CDR3, is KAGVTQTPRYLIKTRGQQVTLSCSPISGHRSVSWYQQTPGQGLQFLFEYFSETQRNKGNFPGRFSGRQFSNSRSEMNVSTLELGDSALYLCASSYRSPEGEQYFGPGTRLTVT.

Judged by frequency, this clonotype is medium-sized (0.01 to 0.1%). V is TRBV7-6 and J is TRBJ1-3. CDR3 length equals 15 residues. The V gene's germline CDR1 is SGHVS and CDR2 FNYEAQ. CDR3 in amino acids: CASSPGTSSGNTIYF. Filled out from reference TRBV7-6 and TRBJ1-3, the complete variable domain reads GAGVSQSPRYKVTKRGQDVALRCDPISGHVSLYWYRQALGQGPEFLTYFNYEAQQDKSGLPNDRFSAERPEGSISTLTIQRTEQRDSAMYRCASSPGTSSGNTIYFGEGSWLTVV.

The chain uses TRBV30 and TRBJ2-1; TCRdb indicates TRBD1, and absent DNA this call remains unverified. Germline CDR1 and CDR2: GTSNPN and SVGIG (reference sequence). The CDR3 is 14 amino acids. Here the CDR3 reads CAWSSGRRENEQFF.

This chain links TRBV6-1 with TRBJ1-6; TCRdb gives TRBD1 as the D gene, but with no DNA this cannot be confirmed. CDR1 and CDR2 (germline): MNHNS, SASEGT. The CDR3 consists of 15 residues. The CDR3 spells CASSRDRPRDSPLHF.

The chain employs TRBV27 and TRBJ1-5. Germline V gene lookup returns CDR1 MNHEY and CDR2 SMNVEV (reference sequence). The CDR3 covers 15 residues. CDR3 residues: CASGTTASGNQPQHF.

V usage is TRBV5-5 and J usage is TRBJ2-3; TCRdb outputs TRBD1, but without DNA this stays unchecked. The V gene's germline CDR1 is SGHKS and CDR2 YYEKEE (reference sequence). There are 14 residues in the CDR3. The CDR3 sequence: CASSSGTTRDTQYF.

The chain recombines TRBV27 with TRBJ1-5; the D gene TCRdb calls, TRBD1, cannot be checked with no DNA. The germline V gene encodes CDR1 MNHEY and CDR2 SMNVEV (reference sequence). This CDR3 is built from 12 residues. CDR3 amino acids: CASSPGNQPQHF.

The chain links TRBV20-1 to TRBJ2-5. The length of the CDR3 is 12 residues. Germline V gives CDR1 DFQATT, CDR2 SNEGSKA (reference sequence). The CDR3 reads CSARSLKETQYF.

The V gene is TRBV7-2, the J gene TRBJ1-6; TCRdb selects TRBD1, and the lack of DNA leaves this call unchecked. This CDR3 has 14 residues. The V gene's germline CDR1 is SGHTA and CDR2 FQGNSA. CDR3 sequence reads: CASSFNRGDSPLHF. Using reference TRBV7-2 and TRBJ1-6 for the parts outside the CDR3, the full variable domain is GAGVSQSPSNKVTEKGKDVELRCDPISGHTALYWYRQSLGQGLEFLIYFQGNSAPDKSGLPSDRFSAERTGGSVSTLTIQRTQQEDSAVYLCASSFNRGDSPLHFGNGTRLTVT.

The gene calls are TRBV5-6 and TRBJ2-5; checking the TCRdb D call of TRBD1 is not possible without DNA. The CDR3 loop spans 15 amino acids. Germline V CDR1 and CDR2: SGHDT, YYEEEE. CDR3 protein: CASSFGTGGGETRYF. The entire variable domain, with the rest obtained from reference TRBV5-6 and TRBJ2-5, is as follows: DAGVTQSPTHLIKTRGQQVTLRCSPKSGHDTVSWYQQALGQGPQFIFQYYEEEERQRGNFPDRFSGHQFPNYSSELNVNALLLGDSALYLCASSFGTGGGETRYFGPGTRLLVL.

The rearrangement joins TRBV6-2 or TRBV6-3 to TRBJ1-5; as DNA is missing, the TRBD1 call by TCRdb cannot be tested. The V gene's germline CDR1 is MNHEY and CDR2 SVGEGT. This CDR3 region has 14 residues. The CDR3 sequence is CASSATGVNQPQHF.

The chain recombines TRBV4-2 with TRBJ2-1; TCRdb names TRBD2, which stays unverified in the absence of DNA. Germline loops: CDR1 LGHNA, CDR2 YNFKEQ. This CDR3 is 16 amino acids long. The CDR3 reads CASSQLLAGGSNEQFF.

J is TRBJ1-2 and V is TRBV27; TCRdb gives TRBD1 as the D gene, but with no DNA this cannot be confirmed. The CDR3 covers 15 residues. The germline V gene has CDR1 MNHEY and CDR2 SMNVEV (reference sequence). The CDR3 loop reads CASSLSSTGWDGYTF.

The rearrangement joins TRBV25-1 to TRBJ1-4. The CDR3 contains 15 residues. Germline assignment: CDR1 MGHDK and CDR2 SYGVNS. The CDR3 region is CASSEWGGLGEKLFF.

The chain carries TRBV12-3 or TRBV12-4 and TRBJ2-1; TCRdb names TRBD2, which stays unverified in the absence of DNA. The CDR3 spans 18 residues. CDR3: CASSLASGPGLKYNEQFF.